A single sample gave rise to the 28 T cell receptor beta chains below, sequenced in a study of blood T cell repertoires in COVID-19. Assay used: immunoSEQ multiplex PCR; TCRdb lists only in-frame clones, some missing. Of fewer than 200,000 clones listed, approximately 90% were seen once; the top ten hold around 13%. Sequenced sample: peripheral blood. Receptors were obtained from a woman aged 70-85 years with COVID-19, enrolled during active disease.

The V call is TRBV9, the J call TRBJ2-1; 10 bases align to TRBD1. This CDR3 comprises 16 residues. J gave up 8 bases and V 3 bases, and 11 bases lay outside the gene matches. CDR1 is SGDLS, CDR2 YYNGEE, per germline. In nucleotides, the CDR3 is TGTGCCAGCAGCGCTGAACCGGGACAGGGGATGTATGAGCAGTTCTTC. Its translation: CASSAEPGQGMYEQFF.

J is TRBJ1-2 and V is TRBV7-6; no definite D call. The CDR3 has 20 amino acids. V was trimmed by 1 base and J by 4 bases, leaving 28 bases between them. The germline V gene has CDR1 SGHVS and CDR2 FNYEAQ. CDR3: CASSLGVWAEQRSEGYGYTF. CDR3 sequence (DNA): TGTGCCAGCAGCTTAGGAGTTTGGGCGGAGCAAAGGTCGGAGGGCTATGGCTACACCTTC.

This clone came up once. The chain carries TRBV30 and TRBJ1-4; 7 bases align to TRBD1. V trimming: 7 bases; J trimming: 7 bases; junction bases outside the gene matches: 12. CDR3 length: 14 residues. Germline values: CDR1 GTSNPN, CDR2 SVGIG (reference sequence). The CDR3 here is CASNRGQPSEKLFF. The DNA for the CDR3 is TGTGCCTCAAACCGGGGACAGCCGTCTGAAAAACTGTTTTTT.

This clone occurred once. CDR3 DNA sequence: TGTGCCAGCAGTGAAGCGCGGTACAATGAGCAGTTCTTC. Its translation is CASSEARYNEQFF. The chain is built from TRBV6-1 and TRBJ2-1; D gene uncertain. V lost 0 bases to trimming and J lost 4 bases, with 4 bases between them. Germline V lookup: CDR1 MNHNS, CDR2 SASEGT. The CDR3 runs to 13 residues.

V and J are TRBV7-8 and TRBJ2-2, with 10 bases aligning to TRBD1. CDR1 is SGHVS and CDR2 is FQNEAQ in the germline V gene. The CDR3 is made up of 18 amino acids. After removal of 1 base from V and 3 bases from J, the junction contained 8 bases not matched to a gene. The CDR3 coding sequence is TGTGCCAGCAGCTTAGGCCATGACGACAGGGGGCACACCGGGGAGCTGTTTTTT. Translating gives CASSLGHDDRGHTGELFF.

The chain carries TRBV5-6 and TRBJ1-2, with TRBD1 matching 8 bases. The CDR3 has 13 amino acids. Germline V lookup: CDR1 SGHDT, CDR2 YYEEEE. Trimming cost V 0 bases and J 7 bases; bases outside gene matches: 2. The CDR3 here is CASSLAGGGGYTF. The DNA of the CDR3 is TGTGCCAGCAGCTTGGCAGGGGGCGGTGGCTACACCTTC. Based on the CDR3 plus reference TRBV5-6 and TRBJ1-2, the full variable domain is DAGVTQSPTHLIKTRGQQVTLRCSPKSGHDTVSWYQQALGQGPQFIFQYYEEEERQRGNFPDRFSGHQFPNYSSELNVNALLLGDSALYLCASSLAGGGGYTFGSGTRLTVV.

The chain carries TRBV5-1 and TRBJ2-1; no definite D call. CDR1 is SGHRS, CDR2 YFSETQ, per germline. The V gene lost 2 bases and the J gene lost 6 bases, with 12 bases spanning the gap. The CDR3 has 14 residues. CDR3 bases: TGCGCCAGCAGCTTCCTTGCGCGTGGCAATGAGCAGTTCTTC. Residues: CASSFLARGNEQFF.

The rearrangement uses TRBV5-1 and TRBJ2-5; 10 bases map to TRBD1. The CDR3 length is 16 residues. The trim removed 1 base at V and 5 bases at J, leaving 8 bases unmatched. Germline assignment: CDR1 SGHRS and CDR2 YFSETQ. Written as DNA, the CDR3 is TGCGCCAGCAGCTTGCCGGGGACAGGGGTAGGGGAGACCCAGTACTTC. Its translation: CASSLPGTGVGETQYF.

The V gene is TRBV5-6, the J gene TRBJ1-3; D is unresolved. From germline, CDR1 is SGHDT and CDR2 YYEEEE. V was shortened by 4 bases and J by 4 bases, with 9 bases between the two germline ends. The CDR3 extends over 13 amino acids. CDR3 residues: CASSGGQGNTIYF. DNA of the CDR3: TGTGCCAGCAGCGGCGGGCAGGGAAACACCATATATTTT.

The chain is built from TRBV28 and TRBJ1-2; the D gene is possibly TRBD1 (5 bases). This CDR3 region has 15 residues. Trimming pared 4 bases from V and 8 bases from J, leaving 20 bases between. CDR1 and CDR2 from the germline V gene are MDHEN and SYDVKM. The CDR3 nucleotides read TGTGCCAGCAGTTCAGACCCTGCGTTCGGGGGAGGCTACACCTTC. Translated, it gives CASSSDPAFGGGYTF.

This chain links TRBV6-6 with TRBJ2-4, with a possible D match to TRBD2 (5 bases). CDR1 and CDR2 from the germline V gene are MNHNY and SVGAGI (reference sequence). Trimming shortened V by 0 bases and J by 1 base, and 10 bases separated the two germline ends. The CDR3 sequence is 16 residues long. The CDR3 DNA reads TGTGCCAGCAGTTACTCCCTAGCTGGGGCCAAAAACATTCAGTACTTC. The encoded protein is CASSYSLAGAKNIQYF.

The chain combines TRBV19 with TRBJ1-5; 9 bases fit TRBD1. This CDR3 contains 13 residues. The V segment lost 7 bases and the J segment 7 bases; nucleotides outside the gene matches: 5. Per germline, CDR1 LNHDA and CDR2 SQIVND (reference sequence). CDR3 DNA: TGTGCCAGTACCCAGACAGGGGGACAGCCCCAGCATTTT. Its protein is CASTQTGGQPQHF.

This clone has just one count. The chain carries TRBV5-1 and TRBJ2-2; the match to TRBD1 covers 10 bases. Germline CDR1 is SGHRS and CDR2 is YFSETQ. The CDR3 extends over 16 amino acids. V lost 1 base and J lost 4; bases outside the gene matches: 4. The CDR3 region is CASSLRQGASTGELFF. In nucleotides, the CDR3 is TGCGCCAGCAGCTTGCGACAGGGGGCGTCCACCGGGGAGCTGTTTTTT.

The CDR3 sequence: CASSPSGQSFLQPQHF. The CDR3 coding sequence is TGTGCCAGCTCACCTTCGGGACAGTCATTTTTACAGCCCCAGCATTTT. The gene calls are TRBV18 and TRBJ1-5; 7 nucleotides agree with TRBD1. Germline assignment: CDR1 KGHSH and CDR2 LQKENI. Trimming at V came to 3 bases and at J to 7 bases, leaving 12 bases not matched to a gene. The CDR3 is made up of 16 amino acids. Supplemented by reference TRBV18 and TRBJ1-5, the full variable domain reads NAGVMQNPRHLVRRRGQEARLRCSPMKGHSHVYWYRQLPEEGLKFMVYLQKENIIDESGMPKERFSAEFPKEGPSILRIQQVVRGDSAAYFCASSPSGQSFLQPQHFGDGTRLSIL.

This clone was seen a handful of times. This chain connects TRBV18 to TRBJ1-5; 12 bases map to TRBD1. Germline CDR1 reads KGHSH; CDR2 reads LQKENI. Trimming at V came to 6 bases and at J to 6 bases, leaving 9 bases not matched to a gene. The CDR3 is 16 residues long. The CDR3 DNA sequence: TGTGCCAGCTCGCCGGGACAGGGGGCCGGAGGTCAGCCCCAGCATTTT. It yields the protein CASSPGQGAGGQPQHF. The full variable domain, rest sourced from reference TRBV18 and TRBJ1-5, is NAGVMQNPRHLVRRRGQEARLRCSPMKGHSHVYWYRQLPEEGLKFMVYLQKENIIDESGMPKERFSAEFPKEGPSILRIQQVVRGDSAAYFCASSPGQGAGGQPQHFGDGTRLSIL.

This clone occurred once. This chain links TRBV14 with TRBJ1-3, with 8 bases identical to TRBD1. V shed 5 bases, J shed 0 bases, and the junction held 6 bases outside the gene matches. The CDR3 is 16 residues long. Per germline, CDR1 SGHDN and CDR2 FVKESK. Here the CDR3 reads CASSTRDRSSGNTIYF. The CDR3 DNA is TGTGCCAGCAGCACCCGGGACAGGAGCTCTGGAAACACCATATATTTT.

This chain connects TRBV6-5 to TRBJ2-1; D gene uncertain. This CDR3 spans 15 amino acids. CDR1 and CDR2 (germline): MNHEY, SVGAGI. V shed 0 bases and J shed 4 bases, with 10 bases lying between them. The CDR3 DNA reads as TGTGCCAGCAGTTACTCGAAGACTGGTTACAATGAGCAGTTCTTC. Protein product: CASSYSKTGYNEQFF.

The chain uses TRBV19 and TRBJ2-7; perhaps TRBD2 as D (6 bases). CDR3 length equals 14 residues. Germline V gene sequence: CDR1 LNHDA, CDR2 SQIVND (reference sequence). The V gene lost 6 bases and the J gene lost 4 bases, with 16 bases spanning the gap. The CDR3 is CASSLGLGGYEQYF. CDR3 nucleotides: TGTGCCAGTAGCCTGGGACTTGGCGGGTACGAGCAGTACTTC.

The chain combines TRBV6-5 with TRBJ2-1; TRBD2 matches 9 bases. Germline CDR1 MNHEY, CDR2 SVGAGI. V shed 5 bases, J shed 8 bases, and the junction held 7 bases outside the gene matches. This CDR3 has 14 residues. CDR3 bases: TGTGCCAGCAGTAGGGCGGGAGGGCAGTATGAGCAGTTCTTC. Translation: CASSRAGGQYEQFF.

The V call is TRBV3-1 (or the pseudogene TRBV3-2), the J call TRBJ2-7; D perhaps matches TRBD2 (6 bases). Germline lookup yields CDR1 LGHDT and CDR2 YNNKEL (reference sequence). Trimming shortened V by 1 base and J by 0 bases, and 10 bases separated the two germline ends. CDR3 length equals 15 residues. The CDR3 loop is CASSQVLGSSYEQYF. The CDR3 DNA follows: TGTGCCAGCAGCCAAGTTCTCGGGAGCTCCTACGAGCAGTACTTC.

V and J are TRBV24-1 and TRBJ2-1; possibly TRBD1 for D (6 bases). V was cut by 8 bases and J by 8 bases, with 12 bases left in between. The CDR3 loop spans 12 amino acids. Germline V gene data show CDR1 as KGHDR and CDR2 as SFDVKD. The CDR3 spells CATKGGGHEQFF. CDR3 coding DNA: TGTGCCACCAAAGGTGGGGGCCATGAGCAGTTCTTC.

The V gene is TRBV6-5, the J gene TRBJ2-5, with a weak D call TRBD1 (6 bases). The length of the CDR3 is 15 residues. Germline V lookup: CDR1 MNHEY, CDR2 SVGAGI. With 4 bases removed from V and 1 base from J, the gap between germline ends came to 13 bases. The CDR3 sequence is CASSLVRGSQETQYF. In nucleotides, the CDR3 is TGTGCCAGCAGTTTGGTCAGGGGTTCCCAAGAGACCCAGTACTTC.

This clone was observed once. The chain employs TRBV18 and TRBJ2-5; D perhaps matches TRBD2 (6 bases). The CDR3 has 14 amino acids. Germline assignment: CDR1 KGHSH and CDR2 LQKENI. The V gene lost 6 bases and the J gene lost 2 bases, with 13 bases spanning the gap. The CDR3 sequence is CASSRSRGQETQYF. CDR3 sequence (DNA): TGTGCCAGCTCTCGATCTCGGGGGCAAGAGACCCAGTACTTC.

V gene TRBV10-3 combines with J gene TRBJ1-5; D ambiguous. The CDR3 contains 14 residues. Trimming removed 6 bases from V and 0 bases from J, with 9 bases in between. The germline gives CDR1 ENHRY, CDR2 SYGVKD. CDR3 residues: CAISLDISNQPQHF. The CDR3 DNA reads as TGTGCCATCAGCTTAGATATTAGCAATCAGCCCCAGCATTTT.

The rearrangement uses TRBV19 and TRBJ1-5; D unclear. The CDR3 has 14 residues. CDR1 and CDR2 from the germline V gene are LNHDA and SQIVND (reference sequence). V lost 6 bases to trimming and J lost 0 bases, with 9 bases between them. CDR3 DNA: TGTGCCAGTAGCAACATGTATAGCAATCAGCCCCAGCATTTT. Translated, it gives CASSNMYSNQPQHF.

Only a few counts were recorded for this clone. This rearrangement joins TRBV18 to TRBJ2-3; TRBD1 aligns across 9 bases. The V gene's germline CDR1 is KGHSH and CDR2 LQKENI. CDR3 size: 15 residues. V was pared by 4 bases and J by 3 bases, with 5 bases of the junction left unmatched. The CDR3, as DNA: TGTGCCAGCTCACGCGGTGGACAGGGGACAGATACGCAGTATTTT. Protein product: CASSRGGQGTDTQYF.

This clone was picked up one time. This chain uses TRBV7-9 with TRBJ2-7; D is uncertain. V was cut by 1 base and J by 2 bases, with 9 bases left in between. This CDR3 has 14 amino acids. CDR1 and CDR2 (germline): SEHNR, FQNEAQ (reference sequence). CDR3 residues: CASSLVGEAYEQYF. The DNA for the CDR3 is TGTGCCAGCAGCTTAGTAGGTGAGGCCTACGAGCAGTACTTC.

This sequence joins TRBV19 and TRBJ2-2; the match to TRBD1 covers 8 bases. J was trimmed by 7 bases and V by 6 bases; bases with no gene match: 4. The CDR3 totals 13 residues. Germline V gene data show CDR1 as LNHDA and CDR2 as SQIVND (reference sequence). The CDR3 coding sequence is TGTGCCAGTAGCTGGACAGGGAGCGGGGAGCTGTTTTTT. Translated, it gives CASSWTGSGELFF.